This TCR beta chain was documented in a study of cytotoxic CD8 clonotypes in ibrutinib-treated CLL. Findings of the study overall: Against age-matched healthy donors, baseline clonality ran higher and tracked circulating CD8+ T-cell counts. At progression, clonality fell back toward baseline after rising at ibrutinib response.

Between the trimmed V and J ends, which lost 2 bases and 8 bases, there was a span of 16 bases. Germline loops: CDR1 SQVTM, CDR2 ANQGSEA. The CDR3 loop spans 14 amino acids. Clones were read by immunoSEQ multiplex PCR, and TCRdb kept only the in-frame ones, dropping some. The sample has 97,000 or so clones; approximately 80% are singletons. To note about this clone: The antigen remains unidentified.

Cryopreserved PBMCs yielded roughly 2 micrograms of genomic DNA for TCR beta libraries. The specimen was PBMCs, collected after 12 months of ibrutinib treatment. The rearrangement links TRBV29-1 to TRBJ2-1; the D gene is possibly TRBD1 (6 bases). The receptor's source is a human donor with chronic lymphocytic leukemia. The CDR3 nucleotides read TGCAGCGTTGAAAGGCAGGGGAACGGGGATGAGCAGTTCTTC. Encoded protein: CSVERQGNGDEQFF.